The sequence of this T cell receptor (beta chain) was determined in a study of blood T cell repertoires in COVID-19. On the study more broadly: Whether acute or convalescent, the COVID-19 samples came from the United States, Italy and Spain. PBMCs, B-cell-depleted T cells, or T cells provided the cDNA or gDNA that made up the material.

CDR1 and CDR2 from the germline V gene are LNHDA and SQIVND (reference sequence). Trimming removed 7 bases from V and 3 bases from J; junction bases left unmatched: 6. The CDR3 length is 15 residues. How the authors handled the data: Reference gene primer amplification gave estimated nucleated cell counts. The repertoire was sequenced with immunoSEQ multiplex PCR; TCRdb's copy has only in-frame clones and lacks some. Clone size and the V and J calls come from that table; the DNA yielded D and trimming. The sample lists approximately 150,000 clones, roughly 89% occurring once. The V and J genes are TRBV19 and TRBJ1-5; 10 positions match TRBD1. This receptor was taken from a woman between 55 and 75 years old who had recovered from COVID-19. Sequenced input: peripheral blood. CDR3 nucleotides: TGTGCCAGTACCGCCGGGACAGGGGCCAATCAGCCCCAGCATTTT. It codes for CASTAGTGANQPQHF.